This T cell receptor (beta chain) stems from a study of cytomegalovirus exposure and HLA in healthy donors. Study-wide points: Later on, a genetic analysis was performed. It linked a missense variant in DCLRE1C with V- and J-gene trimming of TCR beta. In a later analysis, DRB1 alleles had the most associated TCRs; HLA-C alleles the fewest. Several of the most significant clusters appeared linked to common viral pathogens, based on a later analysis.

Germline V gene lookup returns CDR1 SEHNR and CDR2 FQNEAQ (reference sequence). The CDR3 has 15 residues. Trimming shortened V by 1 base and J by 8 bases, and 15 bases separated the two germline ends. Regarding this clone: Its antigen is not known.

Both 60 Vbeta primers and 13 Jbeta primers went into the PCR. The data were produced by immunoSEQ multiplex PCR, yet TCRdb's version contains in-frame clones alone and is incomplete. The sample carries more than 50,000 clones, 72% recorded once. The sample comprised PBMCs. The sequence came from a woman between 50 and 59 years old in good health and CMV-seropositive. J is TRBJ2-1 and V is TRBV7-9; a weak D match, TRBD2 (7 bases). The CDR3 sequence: CASSLDGGPQDEQFF. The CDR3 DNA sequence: TGTGCCAGCAGCTTAGACGGGGGGCCTCAAGATGAGCAGTTCTTC.